This T cell receptor beta chain was identified in a study of control samples from healthy donors and cancer patients. Looked up from germline, CDR1 is ENHRY and CDR2 is SYGVKD. The junction had 8 bases not matched to a gene; V was cut back by 0 bases and J by 3 bases. The CDR3 consists of 18 residues. Sequenced by immunoSEQ multiplex PCR; TCRdb stores in-frame clones only, minus some. Here the sample spans fewer than 200,000 clones, 90% being singletons. The J gene is TRBJ1-2, the V gene TRBV10-3, with 12 bases that match TRBD1. This receptor was obtained from a woman in her forties or fifties in good health. Sequencing was carried out using blood. The DNA of the CDR3 is TGTGCCATCAGTGAGTCCGCCGGGACAGGGGGCAGTGACTATGGCTACACCTTC. It encodes CAISESAGTGGSDYGYTF.